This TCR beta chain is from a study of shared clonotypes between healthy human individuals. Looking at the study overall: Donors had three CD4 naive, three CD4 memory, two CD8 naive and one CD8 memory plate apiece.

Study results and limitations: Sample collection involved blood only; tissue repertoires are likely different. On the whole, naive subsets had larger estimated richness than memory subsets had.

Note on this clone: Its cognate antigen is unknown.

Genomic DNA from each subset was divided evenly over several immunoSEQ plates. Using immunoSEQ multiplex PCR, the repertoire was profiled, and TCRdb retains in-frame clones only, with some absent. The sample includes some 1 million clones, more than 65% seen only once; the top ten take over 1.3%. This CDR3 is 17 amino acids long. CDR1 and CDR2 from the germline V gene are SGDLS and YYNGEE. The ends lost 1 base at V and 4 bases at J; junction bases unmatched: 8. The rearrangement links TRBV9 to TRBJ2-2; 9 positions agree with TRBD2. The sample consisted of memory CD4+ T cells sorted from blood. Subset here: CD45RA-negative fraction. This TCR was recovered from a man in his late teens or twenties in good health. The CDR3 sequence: CASSVLPGLAVTGELFF. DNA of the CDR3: TGTGCCAGCAGCGTATTACCGGGACTAGCAGTCACCGGGGAGCTGTTTTTT.